The 22 T cell receptor beta chains in this list originate from one sample, sequenced in a study of cytomegalovirus exposure and HLA in healthy donors. PCR was performed using 60 Vbeta and 13 Jbeta primers. Some clones are missing from TCRdb's copy, which holds only in-frame ones; the method was immunoSEQ multiplex PCR. This repertoire shows 150,000 to 200,000 clones, roughly 87% found once; its top ten account for approximately 4%. The sequenced sample was PBMCs. These TCRs come from a man aged 45-65 years in good health and CMV-seropositive.

The CDR3: CASSMVQSNEKLFF. The CDR3 region has the DNA TGTGCCAGTAGTATGGTACAAAGTAATGAAAAACTGTTTTTT. The chain employs TRBV19 and TRBJ1-4; D ambiguous. With 3 bases removed from V and 4 bases from J, the gap between germline ends came to 9 bases. The CDR3 has 14 amino acids. Germline V CDR1 and CDR2: LNHDA, SQIVND (reference sequence).

The chain's CDR3 is CASSGWTGDPDTQYF. DNA of the CDR3: TGTGCCAGCAGCGGTTGGACAGGGGATCCTGATACGCAGTATTTT. This chain joins TRBV9 and TRBJ2-3, with 9 bases lining up with TRBD1. Trimming at V came to 3 bases and at J to 6 bases, leaving 8 bases not matched to a gene. Per germline, CDR1 SGDLS and CDR2 YYNGEE. CDR3 length: 15 residues.

V usage is TRBV7-2 and J usage is TRBJ2-5; D is uncertain. The J call may be mistaken, given a closer DNA end match to TRBJ2-7. CDR3 length: 13 amino acids. From germline, CDR1 is SGHTA and CDR2 FQGNSA. CDR3 loop: CASSTFSSYEQYF. In nucleotides, the CDR3 is TGTGCCAGCAGCACCTTTAGTTCCTACGAGCAGTACTTC.

The chain employs TRBV14 and TRBJ2-1, with 11 bases matching TRBD2. Germline lookup yields CDR1 SGHDN and CDR2 FVKESK. V shed 0 bases, J shed 4 bases, and the junction held 2 bases outside the gene matches. CDR3 length: 16 amino acids. CDR3 region: CASSQDRLAGYNEQFF. The CDR3 bases are TGTGCCAGCAGCCAAGATCGACTAGCGGGGTACAATGAGCAGTTCTTC.

In DNA, the CDR3 is TGCGCCAGCAGCCAAGATTTTATTTCCGGAAACACCATATATTTT. This translates into CASSQDFISGNTIYF. The chain couples TRBV4-3 to TRBJ1-3; D is unclear. Trimming cost V 0 bases and J 4 bases, with 10 bases left between them. The V gene's germline CDR1 is LGHNA and CDR2 YSLEER. The CDR3 is 15 amino acids.

The chain couples TRBV2 to TRBJ2-7; TRBD2 matches at 8 bases. Germline CDR1 reads SNHLY; CDR2 reads FYNNEI. The CDR3 runs to 13 residues. The V and J ends lost 7 bases and 3 bases, in that order; junction bases with no gene match: 5. CDR3 bases: TGTGCCAGCAAACTAGCGGTGAGCTACGAGCAGTACTTC. Its translation: CASKLAVSYEQYF.

The genes are TRBV29-1 and TRBJ2-5, with TRBD1 identical over 7 bases. The CDR3 is 13 amino acids. V dropped 8 bases and J dropped 1; count of bases not matched to a gene: 7. The germline V gene encodes CDR1 SQVTM and CDR2 ANQGSEA. The CDR3 DNA is TGCAGCACCCGGGACAGCCTCCAAGAGACCCAGTACTTC. Its translation is CSTRDSLQETQYF.

The genes are TRBV6-5 and TRBJ2-3, with TRBD1 matching over 7 bases. The CDR3 is 15 residues long. V was pared by 2 bases and J by 1 base, with 3 bases of the junction left unmatched. Germline V gene sequence: CDR1 MNHEY, CDR2 SVGAGI. The CDR3 nucleotides read TGTGCCAGCAGTTACCGGACAGGCCGCACAGATACGCAGTATTTT. This sequence encodes CASSYRTGRTDTQYF.

The V call is TRBV6-1, the J call TRBJ1-4; D is ambiguous. The germline CDR1 and CDR2 sequences are MNHNS and SASEGT. This CDR3 comprises 14 residues. The V end was cut by 7 bases, the J end by 5 bases, with 14 bases between. As DNA, the CDR3 is TGTGCCAGCATCCCCGGAGATGTAAATGAAAAACTGTTTTTT. Amino acid sequence: CASIPGDVNEKLFF.

In this sample, this clone turned up a few times. V is TRBV5-1 and J is TRBJ2-1; no firm D call. CDR3 length: 13 residues. V was pared by 0 bases and J by 8 bases, with 9 bases between. Germline assignment: CDR1 SGHRS and CDR2 YFSETQ. CDR3 DNA: TGCGCCAGCAGCTTGGACGACAAATATGAGCAGTTCTTC. It yields the protein CASSLDDKYEQFF.

V usage is TRBV29-1 and J usage is TRBJ2-5, with D possibly being TRBD1 (5 bases). The CDR3 sequence is 13 residues long. Germline CDR1 and CDR2: SQVTM and ANQGSEA. V shed 4 bases and J shed 5 bases, with 14 bases lying between them. CDR3 DNA sequence: TGCAGCGTTGCAGGGCCCGTCGAGGAGACCCAGTACTTC. It encodes CSVAGPVEETQYF. The full variable domain, with the rest looked up from reference TRBV29-1 and TRBJ2-5, is SAVISQKPSRDICQRGTSLTIQCQVDSQVTMMFWYRQQPGQSLTLIATANQGSEATYESGFVIDKFPISRPNLTFSTLTVSNMSPEDSSIYLCSVAGPVEETQYFGPGTRLLVL.

This clone appeared once. This CDR3 is also generated by other DNA sequences in the sample. CDR3 nucleotide sequence: TGTGCCTCCCGACAGGGGCTAAACTATGGCTACACCTTC. Protein sequence: CASRQGLNYGYTF. This chain uses TRBV6-5 with TRBJ1-2; 8 bases are a match to TRBD1. The CDR3 is made up of 13 amino acids. The trim removed 11 bases at V and 2 bases at J, leaving 7 bases unmatched. In germline, CDR1 is MNHEY, CDR2 SVGAGI.

The V call is TRBV30, the J call TRBJ1-1; D unresolved. The germline V gene encodes CDR1 GTSNPN and CDR2 SVGIG (reference sequence). The CDR3 covers 15 residues. The V and J ends lost 0 bases and 0 bases respectively, with 11 bases between them. CDR3 nucleotides: TGTGCCTGGAGTGTACTTCCAGCGATGAACACTGAAGCTTTCTTT. Its translation is CAWSVLPAMNTEAFF.

The chain has TRBV9 and TRBJ2-7, with TRBD2 as a possible D gene (5 bases). CDR1 and CDR2 from the germline V gene are SGDLS and YYNGEE. V was cut by 0 bases and J by 3 bases, with 13 bases left in between. This CDR3 is built from 15 residues. The CDR3 sequence is CASSVAASTDYEQYF. The CDR3 bases are TGTGCCAGCAGCGTAGCCGCTAGCACAGACTACGAGCAGTACTTC.

This sequence joins TRBV27 and TRBJ2-7; 10 bases are a match to TRBD1. The CDR3 spans 15 residues. Germline CDR1 is MNHEY and CDR2 is SMNVEV (reference sequence). V gave up 5 bases and J gave up 3 bases; unmatched junction bases: 7. In DNA form, the CDR3 reads TGTGCCAGCAGTCCCTCGTGGACAGGGGGCTACGAGCAGTACTTC. This gives the protein CASSPSWTGGYEQYF.

J is TRBJ2-7 and V is TRBV28, with no clear D. CDR1 and CDR2 from the germline V gene are MDHEN and SYDVKM. This CDR3 region has 14 residues. Trimming shortened V by 5 bases and J by 2 bases, and 13 bases separated the two germline ends. The CDR3 DNA reads TGTGCCAGCAGTCCCCACCAACACCCCTACGAGCAGTACTTC. This sequence encodes CASSPHQHPYEQYF.

The gene calls are TRBV11-3 and TRBJ2-5; perhaps TRBD1 as D (5 bases). CDR3 length: 14 amino acids. From germline, CDR1 is SGHNT and CDR2 YENEEA. Trimming took 3 bases from V and 6 from J, leaving 14 bases between them. The CDR3 loop is CASSLSTGSQTQYF. The DNA for the CDR3 is TGTGCCAGCAGCTTGTCCACAGGAAGCCAGACCCAGTACTTC.

The rearrangement joins TRBV18 to TRBJ2-7; the match to TRBD1 covers 10 bases. With V trimmed by 6 bases and J by 3 bases, 8 bases remained unmatched. This CDR3 has 15 amino acids. The germline V gene encodes CDR1 KGHSH and CDR2 LQKENI. The CDR3 region is CASSNEDRGVYEQYF. For the CDR3, the DNA is TGTGCCAGCTCCAATGAGGACAGGGGGGTCTACGAGCAGTACTTC.

The chain's CDR3 is CASSSSSRSYNSPLHF. The CDR3 DNA is TGTGCCAGCAGCTCTAGTAGCCGCTCCTATAATTCACCCCTCCACTTT. The chain combines TRBV7-8 with TRBJ1-6; D is unresolved. The CDR3 runs to 16 residues. Germline loops: CDR1 SGHVS, CDR2 FQNEAQ. The V end lost 4 bases, the J end lost 0 bases, and 10 bases lay between the germline ends.

The chain employs TRBV6-6 and TRBJ2-3; no clear D. CDR1 and CDR2 from the germline V gene are MNHNY and SVGAGI (reference sequence). This CDR3 contains 13 residues. V was shortened by 10 bases and J by 4 bases, with 15 bases between the two germline ends. CDR3 residues: CATRSDSPDTQYF. The CDR3 DNA reads as TGTGCCACCCGGAGTGATAGCCCAGATACGCAGTATTTT.

Details on this clone: Other DNA sequences from this sample encode an identical CDR3 as well. The chain combines TRBV30 with TRBJ2-1; tentatively, D is TRBD2 (6 bases). The germline V gene has CDR1 GTSNPN and CDR2 SVGIG (reference sequence). V gave up 0 bases and J gave up 3 bases, with 12 bases separating them. The CDR3 spans 15 residues. CDR3 protein: CAWSVRAGSYNEQFF. DNA for the CDR3: TGTGCCTGGAGTGTACGTGCGGGAAGCTACAATGAGCAGTTCTTC.

V and J are TRBV10-3 and TRBJ2-5; D unresolved. Germline V gene data show CDR1 as ENHRY and CDR2 as SYGVKD. Deletions cut 0 bases from V and 3 bases from J, with 11 bases between. The CDR3 extends over 15 amino acids. CDR3 in amino acids: CAISESGSQKETQYF. In nucleotides, the CDR3 is TGTGCCATCAGTGAGTCGGGCTCGCAGAAAGAGACCCAGTACTTC.